Listed below are T cell receptor beta chains from one sample, sequenced in a study of cytotoxic CD8 clonotypes in ibrutinib-treated CLL. Profiled with immunoSEQ multiplex PCR; TCRdb holds only in-frame clones, not every one. The data contain 150,000 to 200,000 clones, 72% of them singletons. Sequencing used PBMCs, obtained after 24 months of ibrutinib treatment. Receptors were obtained from a human donor with chronic lymphocytic leukemia. Each CDR3 is given with its conserved first and last residue. Each record gives: clone size, J gene, D gene, V gene, CDR3 DNA, CDR3 protein. D genes are given only for firm matches. A clone size is listed for some rows: how often the clone was seen (once, few, many), or a class if it is expanded.

>.|TRBJ1-4|.|TRBV4-3
TGCGCCAGCAGCCAAGGGCCTACATTCGGTGAAAAACTGTTTTTT
CASSQGPTFGEKLFF
>.|TRBJ1-2|.|TRBV5-1
TGCGCCAGCAGCTTGGAGGAAGGGAACTATGGCTACACCTTC
CASSLEEGNYGYTF
>.|TRBJ2-5|TRBD2|TRBV13
TGTGCCAGCAGCCTAGGACTAGCGGGAGGCGAGACCCAGTACTTC
CASSLGLAGGETQYF
>.|TRBJ1-3|.|TRBV5-6
TGTGCCAGCACCGTTCGCGGGGTTGGAAACACCATATATTTT
CASTVRGVGNTIYF
>.|TRBJ1-1|.|TRBV5-1
TGCGCCAGCAGCTTGGACGGGCTTCCCGCTGAAGCTTTCTTT
CASSLDGLPAEAFF
>few|TRBJ2-7|.|TRBV11-2
TGTGCCAGCAGCTTCCCCTTCGGCGAGCAGTACTTC
CASSFPFGEQYF
>few|TRBJ2-1|TRBD2|TRBV5-4
TGTGCCAGCAGCGAAGGGACTAGCGGGATCTATGAGCAGTTCTTC
CASSEGTSGIYEQFF
>.|TRBJ2-3|.|TRBV4-3
TGCGCCAGCAGCCAAGATATCGGGAGAGCAACAGATACGCAGTATTTT
CASSQDIGRATDTQYF
>.|TRBJ2-2|.|TRBV11-3
TGTGCCAGCAGCTTGTTTGCGGACACCGGGGAGCTGTTTTTT
CASSLFADTGELFF
>few|TRBJ2-3|.|TRBV7-8
TGTGCCAGCAGCTACAGGCCAGATACGCAGTATTTT
CASSYRPDTQYF
>.|TRBJ2-7|.|TRBV6-5
TGTGCCAGCAGTTACTCGAAGGGGTCCCACGAGCAGTACTTC
CASSYSKGSHEQYF
>.|TRBJ2-1|.|TRBV6-5
TGTGCCAGCAGTTACTCGACGTGGGGTCCCTACAATGAGCAGTTCTTC
CASSYSTWGPYNEQFF
>.|TRBJ2-5|.|TRBV11-2
TGTGCCAGCAGCCCAGCGGAGACCCAGTACTTC
CASSPAETQYF
>.|TRBJ2-1|TRBD1|TRBV5-4
TGTGCCAGCAGCTTGTTTTTCGGGGGACAGGGACTAAACAATGAGCAGTTCTTC
CASSLFFGGQGLNNEQFF
>few|TRBJ2-7|TRBD1|TRBV6-1
TGTGCCAGCAGTGGGACAGGACCCTTCTACGAGCAGTACTTC
CASSGTGPFYEQYF
>few|TRBJ1-1|.|TRBV11-2
TGTGCCAGCAGCTTAGTCGGGACCGGGGGGAACACTGAAGCTTTCTTT
CASSLVGTGGNTEAFF
>.|TRBJ2-7|.|TRBV27
TGTGCCAGCAGTACCGAGGGTTGGGGCGAGCAGTACTTC
CASSTEGWGEQYF
>.|TRBJ2-1|TRBD2|TRBV5-1
TGCGCCAGCAGCCCGGTGCTAGCGGCCTCCTACAATGAGCAGTTCTTC
CASSPVLAASYNEQFF
>.|TRBJ2-3|.|TRBV9
TGTGCCAGCAGCGTTATAGCGGAGCCCACAGATACGCAGTATTTT
CASSVIAEPTDTQYF
>.|TRBJ2-5|.|TRBV19
TGTGCCAGTAGTATTCCGGGGCAAGAGACCCAGTACTTC
CASSIPGQETQYF
>.|TRBJ2-3|TRBD2|TRBV28
TGTGCCAGCAGTCCCCTCGGGCTAGCGGCTAGCACAGATACGCAGTATTTT
CASSPLGLAASTDTQYF
>few|TRBJ1-2|TRBD1|TRBV30
TGTGCCTGGGACCAGGGGGCAGGCTACACCTTC
CAWDQGAGYTF
>.|TRBJ2-2|TRBD1|TRBV9
TGTGCCAGCAGCGCTTATACAGGGGTAGACACCGGGGAGCTGTTTTTT
CASSAYTGVDTGELFF
>once|TRBJ1-1|.|TRBV5-6
TGTGCCAGCAGCTTGGTGGGCAGGGTGAACACTGAAGCTTTCTTT
CASSLVGRVNTEAFF
>.|TRBJ2-2|.|TRBV5-1
TGCGCCAGCAGCTCTTACCCCGGGGCCACCGGGGAGCTGTTTTTT
CASSSYPGATGELFF